Each of the 26 T cell receptor beta chains below was sequenced from the same sample in a study of human thymus T cells. TCRdb keeps only in-frame clones here, not all; method: immunoSEQ multiplex PCR. The table has fewer than 85,000 clones, 90% to 95% seen once; the top ten hold 0.03% to 0.035%. During corrective heart surgery, resections were taken, and the thymus tissue came from them. The source material was thymus tissue. Receptor source: a girl in the first two years of life with a congenital heart defect but otherwise immunologically healthy.

V usage is TRBV6-5 and J usage is TRBJ2-7, with D perhaps matching TRBD1 (5 bases). Germline V gene sequence: CDR1 MNHEY, CDR2 SVGAGI. V dropped 6 bases and J dropped 0 bases, with 15 bases sitting between them. CDR3 size: 15 residues. CDR3 protein: CASSPLGVASYEQYF. CDR3 nucleotides: TGTGCCAGCAGCCCCTTAGGGGTCGCCTCCTACGAGCAGTACTTC.

As for this clone: Relative to the germline gene, one junction end is altered; a read error may explain this. The gene calls are TRBV27 and TRBJ2-7, with TRBD2 matching over 9 bases. This CDR3 is 12 amino acids long. CDR1 and CDR2 (germline): MNHEY, SMNVEV (reference sequence). DNA of the CDR3: TGTGCCAGCAGTTTACTAGGGACTAGCTGGTTTTTC. This sequence encodes CASSLLGTSWFF.

The genes are TRBV30 and TRBJ2-6, with D unresolved. V shed 3 bases and J shed 0 bases, with 9 bases lying between them. The CDR3 totals 15 residues. Germline V gene data show CDR1 as GTSNPN and CDR2 as SVGIG (reference sequence). The CDR3: CAWRTAYSGANVLTF. The CDR3 DNA reads TGTGCCTGGAGAACAGCCTACTCTGGGGCCAACGTCCTGACTTTC.

This chain links TRBV18 with TRBJ2-3; 8 bases line up with TRBD1. With 2 bases clipped from V and 2 bases from J, the junction kept 3 bases outside the gene matches. Germline V gene sequence: CDR1 KGHSH, CDR2 LQKENI. This CDR3 is built from 15 residues. CDR3 protein: CASSPGQGDTDTQYF. The CDR3 nucleotides are TGTGCCAGCTCACCAGGACAGGGTGACACAGATACGCAGTATTTT.

The J gene is TRBJ2-1, the V gene TRBV29-1, with D perhaps TRBD2 (6 bases). CDR1 and CDR2 from the germline V gene are SQVTM and ANQGSEA. The CDR3 length is 13 residues. The germline V and J ends were trimmed by 4 bases and 4 bases, with 11 bases remaining between them. CDR3 protein: CSVGGELYNEQFF. DNA for the CDR3: TGCAGCGTTGGGGGGGAACTTTACAATGAGCAGTTCTTC.

The V and J genes are TRBV5-1 and TRBJ2-3, with TRBD2 matching over 9 bases. In germline, CDR1 is SGHRS, CDR2 YFSETQ. The CDR3 spans 16 residues. V gave up 0 bases and J gave up 2 bases; unmatched junction bases: 4. DNA of the CDR3: TGCGCCAGCAGCTTGGTAGCGGGGGCCCTCACAGATACGCAGTATTTT. Its protein is CASSLVAGALTDTQYF.

The rearrangement joins TRBV9 to TRBJ2-3; TRBD2 aligns across 9 bases. This CDR3 contains 15 residues. Germline V lookup: CDR1 SGDLS, CDR2 YYNGEE. The V segment lost 3 bases and the J segment 0 bases; nucleotides outside the gene matches: 2. CDR3 residues: CASSASGRSTDTQYF. The DNA of the CDR3 is TGTGCCAGCAGCGCCAGCGGGAGGAGCACAGATACGCAGTATTTT.

The chain couples TRBV7-8 to TRBJ1-1; D is ambiguous. From germline, CDR1 is SGHVS and CDR2 FQNEAQ. This CDR3 is built from 18 residues. Deletions cut 3 bases from V and 5 bases from J, with 25 bases between. The CDR3 DNA follows: TGTGCCAGCAGCTTCCACCTTGATCTACGGACTTGGTATACTGAAGCTTTCTTT. Protein product: CASSFHLDLRTWYTEAFF.

The CDR3: CASSVERGEETQYF. For the CDR3, the DNA is TGCGCCAGCAGCGTCGAGCGGGGCGAGGAGACCCAGTACTTC. The chain is built from TRBV5-1 and TRBJ2-5; 7 nucleotides match TRBD2. The CDR3 extends over 14 amino acids. The junction had 8 bases not matched to a gene; V was cut back by 4 bases and J by 5 bases. Germline loops: CDR1 SGHRS, CDR2 YFSETQ. The full variable domain, with the rest looked up from reference TRBV5-1 and TRBJ2-5, is KAGVTQTPRYLIKTRGQQVTLSCSPISGHRSVSWYQQTPGQGLQFLFEYFSETQRNKGNFPGRFSGRQFSNSRSEMNVSTLELGDSALYLCASSVERGEETQYFGPGTRLLVL.

The V call is TRBV2, the J call TRBJ2-2, with TRBD2 matching over 7 bases. The CDR3 contains 16 residues. With 2 bases clipped from V and 1 base from J, the junction kept 4 bases outside the gene matches. The germline CDR1 and CDR2 sequences are SNHLY and FYNNEI. CDR3: CASSESQRENTGELFF. The CDR3 nucleotides are TGTGCCAGCAGTGAAAGCCAGCGGGAGAACACCGGGGAGCTGTTTTTT.

The chain uses TRBV7-6 and TRBJ2-5; 12 bases map to TRBD2. V was pared by 3 bases and J by 3 bases, with 14 bases of the junction left unmatched. Germline CDR1 is SGHVS and CDR2 is FNYEAQ. CDR3 size: 19 residues. The CDR3 region has the DNA TGTGCCAGCAGCTTGTCCTTTGGGCTAGCGGGAGGGCCGGAAGAGACCCAGTACTTC. This gives the protein CASSLSFGLAGGPEETQYF. The full variable domain, with the rest looked up from reference TRBV7-6 and TRBJ2-5, is GAGVSQSPRYKVTKRGQDVALRCDPISGHVSLYWYRQALGQGPEFLTYFNYEAQQDKSGLPNDRFSAERPEGSISTLTIQRTEQRDSAMYRCASSLSFGLAGGPEETQYFGPGTRLLVL.

This clone was seen just once. The chain recombines TRBV18 with TRBJ2-1; D is perhaps TRBD1 or TRBD2 (5 bases each). V was clipped by 5 bases and J by 7 bases, with 15 bases between them. CDR1 KGHSH and CDR2 LQKENI come from the germline V gene. This CDR3 contains 14 residues. For the CDR3, the DNA is TGTGCCAGCTCAAGAGGGACCTACCGGAATGAGCAGTTCTTC. It codes for CASSRGTYRNEQFF.

This sequence joins TRBV7-8 and TRBJ1-3; D unclear. Germline loops: CDR1 SGHVS, CDR2 FQNEAQ. The germline V and J ends were trimmed by 0 bases and 3 bases, with 12 bases remaining between them. The CDR3 is made up of 16 amino acids. The CDR3 DNA sequence: TGTGCCAGCAGCTTAGCGCCCGGCGGGGTTGGAAACACCATATATTTT. Translating gives CASSLAPGGVGNTIYF.

This clone came up once. This chain uses TRBV10-3 with TRBJ2-1, with a weak D call TRBD2 (5 bases). The CDR3 sequence is 16 residues long. Germline values: CDR1 ENHRY, CDR2 SYGVKD. The V gene lost 10 bases and the J gene lost 1 base, with 20 bases spanning the gap. The CDR3 loop reads CATGKTRQNSYNEQFF. In DNA form, the CDR3 reads TGTGCCACGGGGAAAACACGACAAAATTCCTACAATGAGCAGTTCTTC.

Concerning this clone itself: Sequence at one end of the junction differs from germline and may be a read error. This rearrangement joins TRBV7-9 to TRBJ1-1; possible D gene TRBD1, 6 bases. Germline V lookup: CDR1 SEHNR, CDR2 FQNEAQ (reference sequence). This CDR3 comprises 13 residues. CDR3 sequence reads: CASSFGTHPSPPF. CDR3 bases: TGTGCCAGCAGTTTCGGGACACACCCTAGTCCGCCCTTT.

The J gene is TRBJ2-3, the V gene TRBV19, with no clear D. The CDR3 covers 15 residues. Germline V gene sequence: CDR1 LNHDA, CDR2 SQIVND (reference sequence). V shed 4 bases and J shed 2 bases, with 13 bases lying between them. CDR3 coding DNA: TGTGCCAGTAGTACCTCCCTTGGGGTCACAGATACGCAGTATTTT. It is translated as CASSTSLGVTDTQYF.

The V and J genes are TRBV28 and TRBJ1-4; TRBD1 might be the D (6 bases). This CDR3 spans 14 amino acids. V shed 2 bases and J shed 8 bases, with 12 bases lying between them. The germline V gene has CDR1 MDHEN and CDR2 SYDVKM. Here the CDR3 reads CASSLPRQGEKLFF. Written as DNA, the CDR3 is TGTGCCAGCAGTTTACCCCGCCAGGGGGAAAAACTGTTTTTT.

With regard to this clone: The junction departs from the called germline gene at one end, perhaps through a read error. In the same sample, other DNA sequences code for this CDR3. This chain joins TRBV5-1 and TRBJ1-1, with D maybe TRBD1 (5 bases). Germline CDR1 reads SGHRS; CDR2 reads YFSETQ. The CDR3 has 14 amino acids. The CDR3 region is CASSPGRMNTEAFF. The CDR3 DNA reads as TGCGCTAGCAGCCCGGGACGGATGAACACTGAAGCTTTCTTT.

CDR3 protein: CASSRGQGANEAFF. The CDR3 DNA reads TGCGCCAGCAGCCGAGGACAGGGGGCCAATGAAGCTTTCTTT. This sequence joins TRBV4-3 and TRBJ1-1, with TRBD1 matching 11 bases. The germline V gene has CDR1 LGHNA and CDR2 YSLEER. J lost 7 bases, V lost 4 bases, and 5 bases had no gene match. This CDR3 contains 14 residues.

This clone was observed a single time. The chain has TRBV2 and TRBJ2-7, with D perhaps TRBD2 (7 bases). The germline V gene has CDR1 SNHLY and CDR2 FYNNEI. The germline V and J ends were trimmed by 10 bases and 2 bases, with 18 bases remaining between them. The CDR3 is made up of 14 amino acids. This chain's CDR3 is CAICTRGATYEQYF. In DNA, the CDR3 is TGTGCCATCTGTACCCGGGGGGCGACCTACGAGCAGTACTTC.

The chain is built from TRBV11-2 and TRBJ2-2; D not certain. CDR3 length equals 16 residues. Germline V gene data show CDR1 as SGHAT and CDR2 as FQNNGV. V lost 3 bases and J 2 bases, leaving 13 bases between the germline ends. In DNA, the CDR3 is TGTGCCAGCAGCTTCGCCAGTATAGTAAACACCGGGGAGCTGTTTTTT. Protein product: CASSFASIVNTGELFF.

This clone was detected once. V is TRBV5-4 and J is TRBJ2-1; the D is unclear. The CDR3 runs to 13 residues. Deletions cut 0 bases from V and 0 bases from J, with 1 base between. Per germline, CDR1 SGHNT and CDR2 YYREEE (reference sequence). CDR3 DNA sequence: TGTGCCAGCAGCTTGGCCTCCTACAATGAGCAGTTCTTC. It translates to CASSLASYNEQFF.

This clone was picked up one time. The V gene is TRBV15, the J gene TRBJ2-3; 8 bases line up with TRBD1. Trimming took 5 bases from V and 0 from J; bases not matched to a gene: 7. CDR3 size: 16 residues. The germline V gene encodes CDR1 LNHNV and CDR2 YYDKDF (reference sequence). The CDR3 sequence is CATSPRDRSSTDTQYF. The DNA of the CDR3 is TGTGCCACCAGCCCCCGGGACAGGTCTAGCACAGATACGCAGTATTTT.

The rearrangement links TRBV28 to TRBJ1-5, with 7 nucleotides matching TRBD1. Germline-derived CDR1 and CDR2 are MDHEN and SYDVKM. This CDR3 spans 15 amino acids. V was clipped by 3 bases and J by 4 bases; unmatched bases: 6. CDR3 sequence (DNA): TGTGCCAGCAGTTTGAGAGACAGGGCTAATCAGCCCCAGCATTTT. Translated: CASSLRDRANQPQHF.

The chain joins TRBV5-4 to TRBJ2-5, with 9 bases that match TRBD1. CDR3 length: 15 amino acids. Germline CDR1 and CDR2: SGHNT and YYREEE (reference sequence). V lost 4 bases and J lost 4; bases outside the gene matches: 8. The CDR3 coding sequence is TGTGCCAGCAGCGGGACCGGGACAGGGAGAGAGACCCAGTACTTC. Its translation: CASSGTGTGRETQYF.

V gene TRBV28 combines with J gene TRBJ2-7, with 8 bases matching TRBD2. The trim removed 4 bases at V and 7 bases at J, leaving 6 bases unmatched. This CDR3 contains 13 residues. The germline V gene encodes CDR1 MDHEN and CDR2 SYDVKM. The CDR3 spells CASSYLAGREQYF. Written as DNA, the CDR3 is TGTGCCAGCAGTTACTTAGCGGGAAGGGAGCAGTACTTC. Filled out from reference TRBV28 and TRBJ2-7, the complete variable domain reads DVKVTQSSRYLVKRTGEKVFLECVQDMDHENMFWYRQDPGLGLRLIYFSYDVKMKEKGDIPEGYSVSREKKERFSLILESASTNQTSMYLCASSYLAGREQYFGPGTRLTVT.